This TCR beta chain was recovered during a study of Ad26.COV2.S vaccination and SARS-CoV-2 variants. Study findings and constraints: TCR breadth and depth analyses may have underestimated total T cell responses. Vaccinated individuals (as opposed to placebo recipients) had higher spike-specific TCR breadth.

Treatment described: about 20 received Ad26.COV2.S at low or high dose, single or two shots; five or six received placebo; per-sample allocation not given. Samples came from day 63 after the first vaccine or placebo injection. Turning to this clone: Antigen: not known.

Produced via immunoSEQ multiplex PCR; TCRdb's table is partial and in-frame only. Here the sample spans about 410,000 clones, 92% being singletons. The origin of this receptor is a person between 18 and 60 years old who received the Ad26.COV2.S COVID-19 vaccine or a placebo. This specimen was peripheral blood, taken in a trial of Ad26.COV2.S vaccine versus placebo.

CDR3 DNA sequence: TGTGCCAGCAGTTCTGAGTTTTTCGGGAGTTTGGGCACAGATACGCAGTATTTT. Protein: CASSSEFFGSLGTDTQYF. This chain links TRBV27 with TRBJ2-3; D perhaps matches TRBD2 (6 bases). This CDR3 is built from 18 residues. Deletions cut 4 bases from V and 1 base from J, with 21 bases between. Germline CDR1 and CDR2: MNHEY and SMNVEV (reference sequence).